The present entry profiles one T cell receptor (beta chain) with its context. What this receptor recognizes is not known. Base qualities are missing; no much larger clone stands one base away. The sample belongs to a study of blood T cells in healthy people across ages (dated by TCRdb to the mid-2010s). At the level of the whole study: Template switching captured roughly one uniquely barcoded TCR beta cDNA molecule per two T cells in model experiments. Age-related changes in TCR beta repertoire diversity were measured in the study by deep sequencing normalized with unique cDNA molecular identifiers. The donors were split into four age groups: young (average 16 years), middle-aged (39), aged (approximately 60) and long-lived (approximately 89). To avoid experimental bias, donors of different ages were spread randomly across the sequencing lanes. The study analyzed two additional independent replicas of 1 million unique cDNA reads from the same blood draw for two donors, one aged 18 to 29 and one aged 80 or older. Beyond this particular receptor, the publication reports: Donor CMV infection status was unknown, potentially confounding age-related changes in expanded clonotypes. As age increased, observed TCR beta diversity per million T cells dropped in a roughly linear way, and a significant reduction was already evident by age around 41. Since profiling was done on bulk unsorted PBMCs, naive and antigen-experienced compartments could not be conclusively compared. A strong correlation was found between observed TCR beta diversity and the percentage of naive T cells measured by flow cytometry. Estimates of total diversity from one million sequenced T cells were regarded as lower bounds and underestimates. Compared with the aged group, more naive CD4+ T cells, fewer expanded clones and increased TCR diversity were shown by the long-lived group, suggesting age selection.

CDR1 and CDR2 are drawn from the germline V gene (reference sequence): DFQATT, SNEGSKA. The germline ends are 10 bases apart after V is trimmed by 1 base and J by 2 bases. The CDR3 starts with the cysteine, ends with the phenylalanine, and has 14 residues. The CDR3 DNA has 42 bases and is translated from base 1. The approximately 39 donors, aged roughly 6 to 95 years, were systemically healthy Caucasian individuals from Russia. About 10 milliliters of peripheral blood were collected from each donor into EDTA-treated Vacutainer tubes. Ficoll-Paque density-gradient centrifugation was used to isolate PBMCs, with at least 6.5 million per sample. Total RNA was extracted from PBMCs with Trizol reagent, with at least 6 micrograms obtained per sample. For every donor, an aliquot of PBMCs went through flow cytometry to measure the percentages of naive CD45RAhigh/CD27high T cells. Libraries came from 5' RACE. The listed sequencing device is Illumina HiSeq 2500. A second about 7 to 12 cycle PCR used a sample-barcoded 5' primer and a J-beta primer mix. A template-switch 5' adaptor carrying 12 random nucleotides introduced a unique molecular identifier onto each TCR beta cDNA molecule. Each sample yielded at least 2.5 million CDR3-containing paired-end reads. All of the RNA was converted into first-strand cDNA using the Mint cDNA synthesis kit, with a TRBC-specific oligonucleotide serving as the primer. All cDNA was treated with uracil-DNA glycosylase and then went through a first 18-cycle PCR with the universal primers M1SS and BC2_uni_R. The source study handled its data this way. For normalization, 1 million high-quality reads, each with a distinct molecular identifier, were randomly selected from each sample. Instead of being binned into consensus sequences, reads that shared molecular identifiers were thrown out. MiTCR, run with a Q25 quality threshold and the strictest error-elimination algorithm, handled CDR3 identification, clonotype clustering and error correction. A nonparametric unseen species model with Euler transformation was used to estimate lower-bound total TCR beta diversity. Using fastp at Q25 and MiXCR, TCRdb reprocessed the public reads and kept productive beta chains. CDR3 protein duplicates are merged, each entry listing the most common genes and DNA. These V and J calls originate from TCRdb's pipeline instead of the authors' own analysis. In this sample the table shows around 750,000 distinct CDR3 sequences, roughly 53% of which occur a single time. About two fifths of the sample comes from the top ten.

This receptor was taken from a man aged 80 or over in good health. The V gene is TRBV20-1 and the J gene is TRBJ2-3; the D gene is perhaps TRBD2, on 5 matching bases. Sequencing input: blood. CDR3 protein: CSARGEWDTDTQYF. The bases are TGCAGTGCTAGAGGGGAGTGGGACACAGATACGCAGTATTTT.